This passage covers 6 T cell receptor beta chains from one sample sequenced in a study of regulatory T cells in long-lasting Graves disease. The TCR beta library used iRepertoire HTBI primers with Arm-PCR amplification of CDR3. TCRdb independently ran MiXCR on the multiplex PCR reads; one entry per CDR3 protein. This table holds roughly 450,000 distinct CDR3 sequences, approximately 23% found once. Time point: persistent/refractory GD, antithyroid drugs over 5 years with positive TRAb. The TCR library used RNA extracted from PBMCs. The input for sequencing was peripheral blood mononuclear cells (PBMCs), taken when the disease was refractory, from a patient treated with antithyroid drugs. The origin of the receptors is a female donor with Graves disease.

The CDR3 DNA sequence: TGTGCCAGCAGTTCTACAGGGACGCTCCCGGGCGGGGAGCTGTTTTTT. This translates into CASSSTGTLPGGELFF. The chain links TRBV27 to TRBJ2-2; perhaps TRBD1 as D (6 bases). The CDR3 has 16 residues. Trimming took off 4 bases at V and 7 bases at J, with 19 bases between the two ends. Germline-derived CDR1 and CDR2 are MNHEY and SMNVEV (reference sequence).

CDR3 sequence reads: CSVDFRGDQETQYF. Here the CDR3 DNA reads TGCAGCGTTGATTTTAGGGGGGATCAAGAGACCCAGTACTTC. The chain recombines TRBV29-1 with TRBJ2-5, with D perhaps matching TRBD1 or TRBD2 (6 bases each). The CDR3 is 14 amino acids. In germline, CDR1 is SQVTM, CDR2 ANQGSEA. The V end was cut by 3 bases, the J end by 2 bases, with 13 bases between.

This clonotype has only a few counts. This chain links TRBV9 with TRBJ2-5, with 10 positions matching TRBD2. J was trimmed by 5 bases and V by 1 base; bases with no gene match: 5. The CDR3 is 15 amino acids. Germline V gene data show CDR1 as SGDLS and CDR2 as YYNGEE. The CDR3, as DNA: TGTGCCAGCAGCGTACTAGCGGGAGATGGCGAGACCCAGTACTTC. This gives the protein CASSVLAGDGETQYF. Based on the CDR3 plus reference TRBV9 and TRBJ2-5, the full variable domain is DSGVTQTPKHLITATGQRVTLRCSPRSGDLSVYWYQQSLDQGLQFLIQYYNGEERAKGNILERFSAQQFPDLHSELNLSSLELGDSALYFCASSVLAGDGETQYFGPGTRLLVL.

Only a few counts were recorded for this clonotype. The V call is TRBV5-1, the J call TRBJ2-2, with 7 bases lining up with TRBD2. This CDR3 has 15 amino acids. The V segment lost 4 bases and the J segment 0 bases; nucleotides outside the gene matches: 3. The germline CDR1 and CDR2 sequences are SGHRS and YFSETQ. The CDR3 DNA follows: TGCGCCAGCAGCGGGGGGGAATCGAACACCGGGGAGCTGTTTTTT. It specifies CASSGGESNTGELFF.

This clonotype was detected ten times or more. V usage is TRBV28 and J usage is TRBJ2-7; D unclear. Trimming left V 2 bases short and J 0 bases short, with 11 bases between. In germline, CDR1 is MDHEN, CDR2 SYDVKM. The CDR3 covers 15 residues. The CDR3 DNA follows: TGTGCCAGCAGTTTAGCTGATGGAGCCTCCTACGAGCAGTACTTC. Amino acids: CASSLADGASYEQYF.

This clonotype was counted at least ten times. The CDR3: CATRDRTYEQYF. In nucleotides, the CDR3 is TGTGCCACCCGGGACAGAACCTACGAGCAGTACTTC. The chain links TRBV7-8 to TRBJ2-7; 7 positions match TRBD1. The CDR3 loop spans 12 amino acids. The germline V gene encodes CDR1 SGHVS and CDR2 FQNEAQ. J was trimmed by 2 bases and V by 10 bases; bases with no gene match: 5.